The clone carrying this TCR beta chain appeared a few times. This sample was included in a study of T cell responses to AZD1222 COVID-19 vaccine. This CDR3 is built from 14 residues. Unmatched junction bases numbered 8, after V lost 7 bases and J lost 2 bases. Germline CDR1 is SQVTM and CDR2 is ANQGSEA. Sequenced by immunoSEQ multiplex PCR; TCRdb stores in-frame clones only, minus some. The profile covers 120,000 or so clones, with around nine tenths appearing a single time and more than 9.5% taken by the ten largest. Sequences were derived from peripheral blood, sampled on day 0 of MenACWY control vaccination. The chain combines TRBV29-1 with TRBJ2-5; TRBD2 matches 9 bases. The receptor's source is an adult in good health. The CDR3 loop reads CSARYLAGQETQYF. As DNA, the CDR3 is TGCAGCGCCCGTTATCTAGCGGGACAAGAGACCCAGTACTTC.